This TCR beta chain was captured in a study of early T cells in non-severe SARS-CoV-2 infection. Overall study: Sequencing of unsorted whole blood was done on bulk RNA, leaving chains unpaired.

This clonotype was counted a few times. Individual cDNA molecules each received unique molecular identifiers attached to them. One entry per CDR3 protein results from TCRdb running MiXCR on the 5' RACE reads. The data contain tens of thousands of distinct CDR3 sequences, less than 9.5% of them seen just once; the ten biggest clones take up more than 3%. The germline CDR1 and CDR2 sequences are KGHSH and LQKENI. The CDR3 spans 15 residues. J gave up 3 bases and V 3 bases, and 4 bases lay outside the gene matches. The chain combines TRBV18 with TRBJ2-7; 11 bases line up with TRBD2. The source of this sequence is an adult who was a healthcare worker with PCR-confirmed SARS-CoV-2 infection or an uninfected control (not recorded which). Sequencing used whole blood, obtained at baseline. CDR3 nucleotides: TGTGCCAGCTCACCGGTAGCGGGAGGGATCTACGAGCAGTACTTC. It yields the protein CASSPVAGGIYEQYF.